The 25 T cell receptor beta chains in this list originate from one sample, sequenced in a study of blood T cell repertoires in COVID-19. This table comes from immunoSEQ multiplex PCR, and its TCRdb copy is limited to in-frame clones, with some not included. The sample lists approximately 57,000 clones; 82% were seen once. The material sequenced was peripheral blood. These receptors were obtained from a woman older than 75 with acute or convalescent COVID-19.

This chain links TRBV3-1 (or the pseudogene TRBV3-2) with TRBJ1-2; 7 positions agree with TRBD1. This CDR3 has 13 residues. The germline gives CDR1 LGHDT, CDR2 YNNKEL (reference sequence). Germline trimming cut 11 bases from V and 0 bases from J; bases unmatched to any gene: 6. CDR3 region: CAVRGPTNYGYTF. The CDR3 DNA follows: TGTGCCGTGAGGGGGCCCACTAACTATGGCTACACCTTC.

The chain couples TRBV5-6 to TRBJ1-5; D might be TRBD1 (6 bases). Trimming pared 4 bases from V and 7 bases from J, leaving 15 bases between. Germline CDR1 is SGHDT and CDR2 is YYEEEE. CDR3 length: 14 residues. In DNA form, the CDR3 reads TGTGCCAGCAGCCTTACAGGGTCAAAGCAGCCCCAGCATTTT. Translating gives CASSLTGSKQPQHF.

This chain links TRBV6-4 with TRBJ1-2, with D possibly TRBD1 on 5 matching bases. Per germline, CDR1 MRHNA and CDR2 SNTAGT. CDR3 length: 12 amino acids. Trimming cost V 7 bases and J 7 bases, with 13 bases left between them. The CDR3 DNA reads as TGTGCCAGCACCGACAGCTATGGTGGCTACACCTTC. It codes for CASTDSYGGYTF.

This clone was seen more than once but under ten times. This CDR3 is CASSLGRDQPQHF. The CDR3 DNA sequence: TGTGCCAGCAGTTTAGGGCGGGATCAGCCCCAGCATTTT. The rearrangement uses TRBV27 and TRBJ1-5, with D uncertain. The CDR3 runs to 13 residues. With 2 bases removed from V and 5 bases from J, the gap between germline ends came to 7 bases. Per the germline V gene, CDR1 is MNHEY and CDR2 is SMNVEV (reference sequence).

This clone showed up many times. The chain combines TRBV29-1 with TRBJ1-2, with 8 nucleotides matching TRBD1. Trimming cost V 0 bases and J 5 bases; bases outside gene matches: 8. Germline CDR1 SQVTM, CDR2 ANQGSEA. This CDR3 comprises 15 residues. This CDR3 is CSVEDPTGGEYGYTF. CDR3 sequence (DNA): TGCAGCGTTGAAGATCCAACAGGGGGGGAATATGGCTACACCTTC.

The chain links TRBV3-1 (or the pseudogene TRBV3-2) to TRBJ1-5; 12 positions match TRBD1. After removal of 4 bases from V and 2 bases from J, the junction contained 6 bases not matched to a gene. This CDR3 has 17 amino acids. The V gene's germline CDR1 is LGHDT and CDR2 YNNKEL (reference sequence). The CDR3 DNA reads TGTGCCAGCAGCCCAGGGACAGGGGGCGTTGGCAATCAGCCCCAGCATTTT. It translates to CASSPGTGGVGNQPQHF.

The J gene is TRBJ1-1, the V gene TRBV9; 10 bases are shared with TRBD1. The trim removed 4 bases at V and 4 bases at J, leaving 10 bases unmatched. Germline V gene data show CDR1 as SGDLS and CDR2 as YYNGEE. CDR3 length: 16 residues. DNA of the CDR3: TGTGCCAGCAGCCCAGAGACAGGGGGCGGGATCACTGAAGCTTTCTTT. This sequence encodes CASSPETGGGITEAFF.

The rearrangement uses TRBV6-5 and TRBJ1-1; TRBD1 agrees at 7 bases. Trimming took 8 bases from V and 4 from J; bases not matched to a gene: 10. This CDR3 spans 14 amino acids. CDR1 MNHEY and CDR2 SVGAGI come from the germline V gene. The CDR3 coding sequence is TGTGCCAGCGGTACAGGGGTTTCGGGCACTGAAGCTTTCTTT. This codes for CASGTGVSGTEAFF.

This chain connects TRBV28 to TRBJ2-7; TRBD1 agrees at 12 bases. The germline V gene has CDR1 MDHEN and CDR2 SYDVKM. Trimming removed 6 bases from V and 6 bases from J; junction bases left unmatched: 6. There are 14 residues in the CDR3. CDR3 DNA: TGTGCCAGCAGGGCGGGACAGGGGGCGCGCGAGCAGTACTTC. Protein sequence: CASRAGQGAREQYF.

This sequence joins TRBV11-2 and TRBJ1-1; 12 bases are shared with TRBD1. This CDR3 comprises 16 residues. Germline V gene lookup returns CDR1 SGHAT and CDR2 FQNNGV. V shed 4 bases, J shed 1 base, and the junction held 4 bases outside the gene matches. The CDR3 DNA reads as TGTGCCAGCAGCTCCGGGACAGGGGGCAGGAACACTGAAGCTTTCTTT. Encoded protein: CASSSGTGGRNTEAFF.

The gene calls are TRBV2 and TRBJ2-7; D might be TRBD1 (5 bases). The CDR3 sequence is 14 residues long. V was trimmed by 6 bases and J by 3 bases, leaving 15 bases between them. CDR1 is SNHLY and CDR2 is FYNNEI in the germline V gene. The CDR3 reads CASRGMDNFYEQYF. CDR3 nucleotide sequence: TGTGCCAGCAGAGGAATGGACAACTTCTACGAGCAGTACTTC.

CDR3 bases: TGTGCCAGCAGCTTAGGCCACAGGGGTGGCTACAATGAGCAGTTCTTC. It is translated as CASSLGHRGGYNEQFF. The chain is built from TRBV7-9 and TRBJ2-1; TRBD1 matches 7 bases. CDR3 size: 16 residues. Germline lookup yields CDR1 SEHNR and CDR2 FQNEAQ (reference sequence). V lost 1 base and J lost 3; bases outside the gene matches: 6. The complete variable domain, with remaining parts taken from reference TRBV7-9 and TRBJ2-1, reads DTGVSQNPRHKITKRGQNVTFRCDPISEHNRLYWYRQTLGQGPEFLTYFQNEAQLEKSRLLSDRFSAERPKGSFSTLEIQRTEQGDSAMYLCASSLGHRGGYNEQFFGPGTRLTVL.

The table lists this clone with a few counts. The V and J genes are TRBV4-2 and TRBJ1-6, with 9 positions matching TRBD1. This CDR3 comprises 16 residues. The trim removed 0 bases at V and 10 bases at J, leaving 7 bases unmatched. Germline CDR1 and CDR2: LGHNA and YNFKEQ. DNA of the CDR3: TGTGCCAGCAGCCAAGATGGGACAGGGCTAATGTCACCCCTCCACTTT. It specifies CASSQDGTGLMSPLHF.

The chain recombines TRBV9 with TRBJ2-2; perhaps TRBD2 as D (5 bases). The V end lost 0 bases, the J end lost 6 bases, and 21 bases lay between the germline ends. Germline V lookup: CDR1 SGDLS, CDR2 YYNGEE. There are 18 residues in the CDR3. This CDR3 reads CASSVALSGGGIAGELFF. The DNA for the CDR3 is TGTGCCAGCAGCGTAGCCTTGTCCGGAGGAGGAATTGCCGGGGAGCTGTTTTTT.

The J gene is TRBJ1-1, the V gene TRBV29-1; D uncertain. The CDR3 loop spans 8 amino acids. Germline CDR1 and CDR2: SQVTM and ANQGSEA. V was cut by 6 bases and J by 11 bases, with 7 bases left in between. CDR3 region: CSVPVAFF. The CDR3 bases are TGCAGCGTCCCCGTGGCTTTCTTT.

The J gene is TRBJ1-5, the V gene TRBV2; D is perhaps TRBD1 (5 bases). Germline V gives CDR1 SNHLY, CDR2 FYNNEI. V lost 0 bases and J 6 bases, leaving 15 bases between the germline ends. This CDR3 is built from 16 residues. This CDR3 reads CASSEAPGYTPQPQHF. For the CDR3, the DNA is TGTGCCAGCAGTGAAGCGCCAGGGTATACCCCTCAGCCCCAGCATTTT.

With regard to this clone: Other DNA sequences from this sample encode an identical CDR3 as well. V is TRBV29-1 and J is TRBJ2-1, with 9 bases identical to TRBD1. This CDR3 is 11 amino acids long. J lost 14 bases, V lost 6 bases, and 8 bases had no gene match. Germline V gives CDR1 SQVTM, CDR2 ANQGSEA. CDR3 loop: CSVQTGGAEFF. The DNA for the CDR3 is TGCAGCGTGCAAACAGGGGGCGCTGAGTTCTTC.

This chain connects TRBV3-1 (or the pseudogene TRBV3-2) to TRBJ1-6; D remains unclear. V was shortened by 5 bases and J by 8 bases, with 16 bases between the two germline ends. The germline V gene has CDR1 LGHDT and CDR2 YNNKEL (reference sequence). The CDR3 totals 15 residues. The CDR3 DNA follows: TGTGCCAGCAGCTCGGCCCAGCGGGTTTATTCACCCCTCCACTTT. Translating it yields CASSSAQRVYSPLHF.

Written as DNA, the CDR3 is TGTGCCAGCAGCCGGGACAGGGAGGGGACCGGGGAGCTGTTTTTT. Its translation: CASSRDREGTGELFF. The chain uses TRBV6-5 and TRBJ2-2, with 9 nucleotides matching TRBD1. The germline CDR1 and CDR2 sequences are MNHEY and SVGAGI. The CDR3 loop spans 15 amino acids. J gave up 5 bases and V 6 bases, and 7 bases lay outside the gene matches.

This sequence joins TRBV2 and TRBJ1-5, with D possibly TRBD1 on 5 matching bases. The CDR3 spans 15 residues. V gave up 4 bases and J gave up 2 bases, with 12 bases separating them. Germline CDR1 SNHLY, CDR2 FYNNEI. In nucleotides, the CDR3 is TGTGCCAGCAGTGGGGCCAGGGATGGCAATCAGCCCCAGCATTTT. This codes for CASSGARDGNQPQHF.

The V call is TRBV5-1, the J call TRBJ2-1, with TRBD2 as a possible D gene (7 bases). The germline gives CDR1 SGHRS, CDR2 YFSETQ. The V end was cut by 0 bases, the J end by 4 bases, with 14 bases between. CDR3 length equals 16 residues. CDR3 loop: CASSLAGGGGYNEQFF. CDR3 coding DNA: TGCGCCAGCAGCTTGGCCGGGGGAGGGGGGTACAATGAGCAGTTCTTC.

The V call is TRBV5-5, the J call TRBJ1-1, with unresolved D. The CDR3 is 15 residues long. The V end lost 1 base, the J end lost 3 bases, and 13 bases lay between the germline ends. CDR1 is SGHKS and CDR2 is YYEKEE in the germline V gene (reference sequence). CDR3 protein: CASSLTLWPDTEAFF. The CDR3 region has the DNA TGTGCCAGCAGCTTGACCCTCTGGCCAGACACTGAAGCTTTCTTT.

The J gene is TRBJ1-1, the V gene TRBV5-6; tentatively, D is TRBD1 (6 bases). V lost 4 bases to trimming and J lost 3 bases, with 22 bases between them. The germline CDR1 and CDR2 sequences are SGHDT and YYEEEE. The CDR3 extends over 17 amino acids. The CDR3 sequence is CASSPQGRGLRDTEAFF. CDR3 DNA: TGTGCCAGCAGCCCACAGGGTAGGGGCCTGCGGGACACTGAAGCTTTCTTT. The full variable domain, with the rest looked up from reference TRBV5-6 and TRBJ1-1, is DAGVTQSPTHLIKTRGQQVTLRCSPKSGHDTVSWYQQALGQGPQFIFQYYEEEERQRGNFPDRFSGHQFPNYSSELNVNALLLGDSALYLCASSPQGRGLRDTEAFFGQGTRLTVV.

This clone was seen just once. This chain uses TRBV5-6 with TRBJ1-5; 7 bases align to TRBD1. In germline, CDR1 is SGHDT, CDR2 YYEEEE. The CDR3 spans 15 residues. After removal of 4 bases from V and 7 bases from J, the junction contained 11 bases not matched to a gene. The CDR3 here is CASSRRDRVRQPQHF. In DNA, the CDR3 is TGTGCCAGCAGCAGACGAGACAGGGTTCGGCAGCCCCAGCATTTT.

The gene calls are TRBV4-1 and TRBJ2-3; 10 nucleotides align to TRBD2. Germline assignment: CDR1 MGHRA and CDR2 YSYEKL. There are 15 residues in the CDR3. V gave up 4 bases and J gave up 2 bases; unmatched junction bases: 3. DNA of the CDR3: TGCGCCAGCAGCCCTAGCGGGGGCCCCACAGATACGCAGTATTTT. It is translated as CASSPSGGPTDTQYF.